The next 4 T cell receptor beta chains were all read from a single sample in a study of blood T cell repertoires in COVID-19 (dated by TCRdb to the early 2020s). The library was built by means of the immunoSEQ multiplex PCR assay. TCRdb took over this immuneACCESS table, retaining in-frame rearrangements with V and J assigned. Such tables are incomplete; in checked studies, under half of the missing clones stem from an unresolved V gene, and the remainder is unexplained. The sample contains tens of thousands of clones, around four fifths of them found a single time. Approximately 2.6% of the sample is held by the ten biggest clonotypes. Sequenced sample: peripheral blood. These receptors were collected from a man in his fifties with acute or convalescent COVID-19.

The chain is built from TRBV6-5 and TRBJ2-7; TRBD2 might be the D (6 bases). CDR1 and CDR2 from the germline V gene are MNHEY and SVGAGI. V shed 3 bases and J shed 0 bases, with 15 bases lying between them. This CDR3 contains 16 residues. The CDR3 coding sequence is TGTGCCAGCAGTTATATTGGAGGGTCTAACTCCTACGAGCAGTACTTC. Its translation is CASSYIGGSNSYEQYF.

Concerning this clone itself: At the DNA level, this CDR3 is encoded by other sequences in the same sample as well. The rearrangement uses TRBV2 and TRBJ1-2; 7 bases fit TRBD1. Germline CDR1 is SNHLY and CDR2 is FYNNEI. The CDR3 loop spans 12 amino acids. V lost 11 bases and J lost 8; bases outside the gene matches: 11. CDR3 sequence: CASKGTAYGYTF. CDR3 nucleotides: TGTGCCTCCAAAGGGACAGCCTACGGCTACACCTTC.

This chain links TRBV5-8 with TRBJ1-2, with D unresolved. This CDR3 has 13 amino acids. The ends were cut back, 4 bases at V and 8 bases at J, with 15 bases in the middle. Germline CDR1 SGHTS, CDR2 YDEGEE. Here the CDR3 reads CASSQTLSGGYTF. CDR3 nucleotide sequence: TGTGCCAGCAGCCAGACACTGAGTGGAGGCTACACCTTC.

This clone was seen more than once but under ten times. The rearrangement joins TRBV25-1 to TRBJ2-1; D is perhaps TRBD2 (7 bases). From germline, CDR1 is MGHDK and CDR2 SYGVNS. CDR3 length equals 15 residues. Trimming cost V 1 base and J 5 bases, with 12 bases left between them. The CDR3 loop reads CASSELGGDHNEQFF. In DNA form, the CDR3 reads TGTGCCAGCAGTGAATTAGGGGGGGATCACAATGAGCAGTTCTTC.